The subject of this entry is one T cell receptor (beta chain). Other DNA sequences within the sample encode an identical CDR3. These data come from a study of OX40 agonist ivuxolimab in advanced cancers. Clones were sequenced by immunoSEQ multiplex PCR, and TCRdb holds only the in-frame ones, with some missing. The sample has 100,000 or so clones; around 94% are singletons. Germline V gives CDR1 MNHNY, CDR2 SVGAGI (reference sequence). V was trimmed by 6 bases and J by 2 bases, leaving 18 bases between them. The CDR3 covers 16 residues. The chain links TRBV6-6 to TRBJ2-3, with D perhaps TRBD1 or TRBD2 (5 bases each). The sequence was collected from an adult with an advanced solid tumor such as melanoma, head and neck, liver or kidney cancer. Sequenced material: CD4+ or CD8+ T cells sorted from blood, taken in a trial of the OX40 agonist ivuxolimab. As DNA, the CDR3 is TGTGCCAGCAGCTTGGGGACCGCAGCGACCACAGATACGCAGTATTTT. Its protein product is CASSLGTAATTDTQYF.